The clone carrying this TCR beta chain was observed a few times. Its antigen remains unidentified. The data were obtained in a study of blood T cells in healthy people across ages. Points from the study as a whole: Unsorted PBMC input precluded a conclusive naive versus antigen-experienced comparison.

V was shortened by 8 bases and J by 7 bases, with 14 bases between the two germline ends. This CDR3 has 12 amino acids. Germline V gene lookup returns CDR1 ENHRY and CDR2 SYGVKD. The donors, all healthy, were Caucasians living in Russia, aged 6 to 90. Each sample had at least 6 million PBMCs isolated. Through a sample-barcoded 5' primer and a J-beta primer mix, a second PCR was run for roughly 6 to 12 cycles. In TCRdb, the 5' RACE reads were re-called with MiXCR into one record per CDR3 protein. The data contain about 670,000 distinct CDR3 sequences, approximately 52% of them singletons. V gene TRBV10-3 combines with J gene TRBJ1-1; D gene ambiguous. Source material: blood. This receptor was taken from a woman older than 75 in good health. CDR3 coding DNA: TGTGCCATCCGGAGGGAACTGGGTGAAGCTTTCTTT. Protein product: CAIRRELGEAFF.